This TCR beta chain emerged from a study of T-cell memory formation after mild COVID-19. Germline values: CDR1 SQVTM, CDR2 ANQGSEA. The CDR3 totals 15 residues. V was cut by 3 bases and J by 2 bases, with 17 bases left in between. This clonotype was picked up a small number of times. The target antigen is unknown. TCRdb called the 5' RACE reads again in MiXCR, with one record for every CDR3 protein. This sample has 68,000 or so distinct CDR3 sequences; 16% occur once, and the top ten carry roughly 33%. Study observations and caveats: CD4+ bias marked clones expanding day 15 to 37, unlike balanced contracting clones. The authors did not confirm SARS-CoV-2 specificity of second-wave clones peaking day 37. CD4+ clones that contracted lay mainly in CM and EM; CD8+ ones lay in EMRA. The pre-infection memory compartment contained some responding clones, suggesting cross-reactive memory joined.

This chain links TRBV29-1 with TRBJ2-7; D is possibly TRBD1 (6 bases). Material: PBMCs or a T cell subset sorted from them (not recorded which). The TCR was taken from an adult woman who had mild COVID-19 (a few samples of this study predate the infection). Cell type and time point are not known. CDR3 nucleotide sequence: TGCAGCGTTGAGGGTCCAGGGGCAACGACCTACGAGCAGTACTTC. This sequence encodes CSVEGPGATTYEQYF.